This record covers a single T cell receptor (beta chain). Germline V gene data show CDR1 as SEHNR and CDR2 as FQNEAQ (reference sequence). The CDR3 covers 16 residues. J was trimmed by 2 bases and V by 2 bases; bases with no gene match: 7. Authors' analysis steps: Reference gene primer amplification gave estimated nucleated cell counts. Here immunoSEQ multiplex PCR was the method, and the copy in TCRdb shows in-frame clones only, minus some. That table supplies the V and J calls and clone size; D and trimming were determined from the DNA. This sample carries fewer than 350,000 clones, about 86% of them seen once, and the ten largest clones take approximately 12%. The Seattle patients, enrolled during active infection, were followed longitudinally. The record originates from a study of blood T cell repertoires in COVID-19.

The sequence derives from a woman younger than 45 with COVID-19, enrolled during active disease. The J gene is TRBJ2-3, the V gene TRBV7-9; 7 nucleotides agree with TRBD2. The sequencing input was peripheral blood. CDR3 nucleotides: TGTGCCAGCAGCTTAAGCTGGGGGGGATCCACAGATACGCAGTATTTT. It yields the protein CASSLSWGGSTDTQYF.